This T cell receptor beta chain comes out of a study of blood T cell repertoires in COVID-19. Study-level information: Specimens from acute and convalescent COVID-19 originated in the United States, Italy and Spain. Sample material is recorded as cDNA or gDNA derived from T cells, B-cell-depleted T cells, or PBMCs.

How the authors handled the data: Nucleated cell number was recorded as an estimate derived from reference gene primer amplification. Generated by immunoSEQ multiplex PCR, the TCRdb table keeps only in-frame clones and is missing some. The DNA gave D and trimming, while V, J and clone size come from that table. The data show some 220,000 clones, with around 80% seen just once and 5.5% held by the top ten. The CDR3 runs 15 residues. Trimming cost V 3 bases and J 2 bases, with 13 bases left between them. CDR1 is KGHSH and CDR2 is LQKENI in the germline V gene. The source of this sequence is a human donor in a cohort sampled during active COVID-19. This rearrangement joins TRBV18 to TRBJ1-1, with no clear D. Sequenced material: peripheral blood. The DNA of the CDR3 is TGTGCCAGCTCACCCCCGTCGGGTAAAAACACTGAAGCTTTCTTT. Its protein product is CASSPPSGKNTEAFF.